The rows below give T cell receptor beta chains drawn from one sample of a study of patients and donors after allogeneic stem cell transplantation. Each CDR3 protein gets one entry after TCRdb re-called the RT-PCR reads with MiXCR. Among 900,000 to 1,000,000 distinct CDR3 sequences listed, more than 15% were seen once. The sequencing input was blood, either unsorted or a sorted T cell fraction (not recorded which). The receptors originated from a human donor who was either an allogeneic HSCT recipient or a stem cell or donor lymphocyte infusion donor (not recorded which). It is not recorded whose cells these are; they may come from a transplant donor. The conserved cysteine and the conserved F or W are not part of the CDR3 here.

V: TRBV12-3/TRBV12-4; J: TRBJ2-1; CDR3: ASRGTSGYNEQF
V: TRBV10-3; J: TRBJ1-2; CDR3: AISESDRTTYGYT
V: TRBV2; J: TRBJ1-1; CDR3: ASSEALPLQAF
V: TRBV12-3/TRBV12-4; J: TRBJ2-1; CDR3: ASSLWRETNNEQF
V: TRBV5-5; J: TRBJ2-7; CDR3: ASRRAGTGPSYEQY
V: TRBV2; J: TRBJ2-7; CDR3: ASSAFLDEQY
V: TRBV12-3/TRBV12-4; J: TRBJ2-2; CDR3: ASSSRQGHTGELF
V: TRBV27; J: TRBJ1-1; CDR3: ASSLYRRNTEAF
V: TRBV20-1; J: TRBJ2-3; CDR3: SARVLNGGEDTQY
V: TRBV6-5; J: TRBJ2-7; CDR3: ASSYSKGERVTYEQY
V: TRBV6-2/TRBV6-3; J: TRBJ2-1; CDR3: ASISYRVSYNEQF
V: TRBV5-1; J: TRBJ2-3; CDR3: ASRPTLAGGTDTQY
V: TRBV4-3; J: TRBJ2-1; CDR3: ASSQEPGSDYNEQF
V: TRBV3-1; J: TRBJ1-2; CDR3: ASSQPAGGSLGYT
V: TRBV5-1; J: TRBJ2-5; CDR3: ASSLADTKKETQY
V: TRBV21-1; J: TRBJ2-1; CDR3: ASSKEGRRLFSSYNEQF
V: TRBV5-1; J: TRBJ1-1; CDR3: ASSEQTGKRRTEAF
V: TRBV5-1; J: TRBJ2-3; CDR3: ASSLDGRLDTQY
V: TRBV4-3; J: TRBJ2-2; CDR3: ASSQDVNTGELF
V: TRBV20-1; J: TRBJ1-5; CDR3: SATLPTGSSNQPQH
V: TRBV27; J: TRBJ2-7; CDR3: ASSLVRQGTYEQY
V: TRBV7-9; J: TRBJ1-2; CDR3: ASSLAPGYHGYT
V: TRBV9; J: TRBJ1-2; CDR3: ASSGTVDYGYT
V: TRBV3-1; J: TRBJ2-2; CDR3: ASSQYTGGRGYTGELF
V: TRBV12-3/TRBV12-4; J: TRBJ1-1; CDR3: ASYLGPSMNTEAF
V: TRBV7-6; J: TRBJ2-3; CDR3: ASSLPGTSGGGSDTQY
V: TRBV6-1; J: TRBJ2-1; CDR3: ASSNIAGSYNEQF
V: TRBV20-1; J: TRBJ1-6; CDR3: SASRGRTYNSPLH
V: TRBV29-1; J: TRBJ2-5; CDR3: SVDGQGRYQETQY
V: TRBV25-1; J: TRBJ1-1; CDR3: ASTEGGNTEAF
V: TRBV20-1; J: TRBJ1-1; CDR3: SARRLDRVNTEAF
V: TRBV12-3/TRBV12-4; J: TRBJ2-2; CDR3: ASDRGEGSGTGELF
V: TRBV11-3; J: TRBJ2-5; CDR3: ASSSTGVKETQY
V: TRBV20-1; J: TRBJ1-4; CDR3: SARVYQGGTATNEKLF
V: TRBV5-1; J: TRBJ2-7; CDR3: ASSGTSGTYYEQY
V: TRBV7-2; J: TRBJ1-3; CDR3: ASSPTPISGNTIY
V: TRBV7-8; J: TRBJ2-7; CDR3: ASSLEIKNEQY
V: TRBV21-1; J: TRBJ2-7; CDR3: ASTLPIGSAYYEQY
V: TRBV3-1; J: TRBJ2-5; CDR3: ASSQEERGTQY
V: TRBV7-2; J: TRBJ2-3; CDR3: ASSLVGSGAGDTQY